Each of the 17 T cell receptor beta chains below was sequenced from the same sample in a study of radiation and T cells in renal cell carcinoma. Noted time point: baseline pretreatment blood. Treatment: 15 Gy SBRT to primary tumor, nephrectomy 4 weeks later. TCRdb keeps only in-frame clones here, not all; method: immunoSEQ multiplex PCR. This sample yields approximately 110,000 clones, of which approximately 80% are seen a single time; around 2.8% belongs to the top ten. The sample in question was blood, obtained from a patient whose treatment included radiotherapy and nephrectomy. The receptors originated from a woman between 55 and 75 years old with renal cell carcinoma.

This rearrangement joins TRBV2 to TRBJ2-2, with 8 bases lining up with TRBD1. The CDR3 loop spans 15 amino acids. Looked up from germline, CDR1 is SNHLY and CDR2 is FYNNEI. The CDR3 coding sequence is TGTGCGACCTCTCAGGGACAGGTTAACACCGGGGAGCTGTTTTTT. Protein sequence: CATSQGQVNTGELFF.

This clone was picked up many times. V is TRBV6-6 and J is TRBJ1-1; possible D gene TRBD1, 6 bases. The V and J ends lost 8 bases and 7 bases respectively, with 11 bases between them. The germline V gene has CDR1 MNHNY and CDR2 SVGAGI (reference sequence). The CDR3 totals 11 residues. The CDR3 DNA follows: TGTGCCAGCGGCACAGGGCTTGAAGCTTTCTTT. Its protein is CASGTGLEAFF.

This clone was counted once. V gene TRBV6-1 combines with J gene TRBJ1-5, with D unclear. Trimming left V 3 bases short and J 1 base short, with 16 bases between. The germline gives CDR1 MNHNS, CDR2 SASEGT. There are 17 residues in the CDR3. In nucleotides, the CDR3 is TGTGCCAGCAGTGACGGCCCCCGACCGGCCAGCAATCAGCCCCAGCATTTT. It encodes CASSDGPRPASNQPQHF.

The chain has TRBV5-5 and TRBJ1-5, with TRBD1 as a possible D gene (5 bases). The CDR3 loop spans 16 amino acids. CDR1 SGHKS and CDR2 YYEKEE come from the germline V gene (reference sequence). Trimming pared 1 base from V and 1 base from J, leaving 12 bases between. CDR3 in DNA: TGTGCCAGCAGCTTGCTGGCGGGACCCAGCAATCAGCCCCAGCATTTT. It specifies CASSLLAGPSNQPQHF.

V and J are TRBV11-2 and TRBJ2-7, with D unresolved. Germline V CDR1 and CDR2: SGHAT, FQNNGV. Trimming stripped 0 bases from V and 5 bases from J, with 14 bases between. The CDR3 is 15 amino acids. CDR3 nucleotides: TGTGCCAGCAGCTTAGATCAAGGTCCCTGGGACGAGCAGTACTTC. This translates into CASSLDQGPWDEQYF.

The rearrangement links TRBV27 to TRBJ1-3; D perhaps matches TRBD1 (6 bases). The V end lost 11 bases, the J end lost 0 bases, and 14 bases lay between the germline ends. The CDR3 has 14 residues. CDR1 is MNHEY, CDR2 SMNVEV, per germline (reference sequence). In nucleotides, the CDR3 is TGTGCCTCGCCCGGACAGTACTCTGGAAACACCATATATTTT. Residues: CASPGQYSGNTIYF.

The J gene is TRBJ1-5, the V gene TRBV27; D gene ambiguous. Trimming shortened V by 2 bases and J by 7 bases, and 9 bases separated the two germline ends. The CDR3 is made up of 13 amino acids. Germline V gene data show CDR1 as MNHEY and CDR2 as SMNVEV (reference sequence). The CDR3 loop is CASSLRETQPQHF. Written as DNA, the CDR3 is TGTGCCAGCAGTTTACGGGAGACCCAGCCCCAGCATTTT.

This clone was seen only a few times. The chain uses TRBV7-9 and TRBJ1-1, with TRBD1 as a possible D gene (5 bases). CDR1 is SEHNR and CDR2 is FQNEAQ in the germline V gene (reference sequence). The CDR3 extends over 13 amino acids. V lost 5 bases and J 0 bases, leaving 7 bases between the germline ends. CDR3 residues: CASSTGLNTEAFF. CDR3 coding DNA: TGTGCCAGCAGCACAGGACTGAACACTGAAGCTTTCTTT. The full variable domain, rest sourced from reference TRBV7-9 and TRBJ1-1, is DTGVSQNPRHKITKRGQNVTFRCDPISEHNRLYWYRQTLGQGPEFLTYFQNEAQLEKSRLLSDRFSAERPKGSFSTLEIQRTEQGDSAMYLCASSTGLNTEAFFGQGTRLTVV.

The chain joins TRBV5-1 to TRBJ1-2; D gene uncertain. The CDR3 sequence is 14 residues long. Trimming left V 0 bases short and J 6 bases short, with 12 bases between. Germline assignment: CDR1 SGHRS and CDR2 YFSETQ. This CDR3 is CASSLAPPAHGYTF. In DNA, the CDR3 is TGCGCCAGCAGCTTGGCCCCCCCAGCCCATGGCTACACCTTC.

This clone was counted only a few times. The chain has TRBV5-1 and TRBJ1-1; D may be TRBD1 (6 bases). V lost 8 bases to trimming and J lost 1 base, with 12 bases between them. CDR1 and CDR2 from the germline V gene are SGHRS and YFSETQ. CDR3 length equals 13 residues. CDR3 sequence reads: CASGQLSNTEAFF. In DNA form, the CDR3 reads TGCGCCAGTGGACAGCTATCGAACACTGAAGCTTTCTTT.

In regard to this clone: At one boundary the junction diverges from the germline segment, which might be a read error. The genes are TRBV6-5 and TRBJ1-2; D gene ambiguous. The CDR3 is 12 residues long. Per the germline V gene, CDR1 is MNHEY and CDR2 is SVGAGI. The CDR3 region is CASSPLRGRPYF. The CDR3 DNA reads TGTGCCAGCAGCCCCCTCCGAGGAAGGCCCTACTTC.

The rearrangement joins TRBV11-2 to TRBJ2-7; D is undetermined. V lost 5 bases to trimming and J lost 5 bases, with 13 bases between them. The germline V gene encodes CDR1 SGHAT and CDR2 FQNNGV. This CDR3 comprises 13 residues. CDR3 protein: CASSASRADEQYF. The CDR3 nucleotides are TGTGCCAGCAGCGCGAGCCGGGCGGACGAGCAGTACTTC.

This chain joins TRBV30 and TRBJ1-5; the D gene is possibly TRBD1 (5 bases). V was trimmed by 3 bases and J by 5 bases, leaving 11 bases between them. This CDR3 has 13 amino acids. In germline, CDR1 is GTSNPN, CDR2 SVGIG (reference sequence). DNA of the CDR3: TGTGCCTGGAGGGGGCGCCTGGATCAGCCCCAGCATTTT. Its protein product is CAWRGRLDQPQHF. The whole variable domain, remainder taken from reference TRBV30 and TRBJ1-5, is SQTIHQWPATLVQPVGSPLSLECTVEGTSNPNLYWYRQAAGRGLQLLFYSVGIGQISSEVPQNLSASRPQDRQFILSSKKLLLSDSGFYLCAWRGRLDQPQHFGDGTRLSIL.

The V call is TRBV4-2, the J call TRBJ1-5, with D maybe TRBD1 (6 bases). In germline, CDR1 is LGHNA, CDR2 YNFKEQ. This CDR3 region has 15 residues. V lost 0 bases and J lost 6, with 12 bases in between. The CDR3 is CASSQDQGGIQPQHF. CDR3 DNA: TGTGCCAGCAGCCAAGATCAAGGGGGGATTCAGCCCCAGCATTTT.

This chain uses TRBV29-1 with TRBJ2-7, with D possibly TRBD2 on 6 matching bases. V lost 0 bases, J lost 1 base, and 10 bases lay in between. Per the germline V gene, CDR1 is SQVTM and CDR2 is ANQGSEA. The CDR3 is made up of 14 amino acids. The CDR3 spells CSVEEPGRSYEQYF. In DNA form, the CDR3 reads TGCAGCGTTGAAGAGCCAGGGAGGTCCTACGAGCAGTACTTC.

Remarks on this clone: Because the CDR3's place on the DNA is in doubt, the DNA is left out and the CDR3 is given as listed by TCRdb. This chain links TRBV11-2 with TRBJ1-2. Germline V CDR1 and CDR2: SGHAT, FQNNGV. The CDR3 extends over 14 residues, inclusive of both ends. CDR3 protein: CASSFGPGVDGYTF.

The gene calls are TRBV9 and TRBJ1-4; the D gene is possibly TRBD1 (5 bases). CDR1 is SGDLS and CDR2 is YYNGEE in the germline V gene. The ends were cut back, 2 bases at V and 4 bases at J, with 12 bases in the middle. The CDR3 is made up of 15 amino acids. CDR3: CASSVRTGFNEKLFF. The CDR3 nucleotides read TGTGCCAGCAGCGTTCGCACAGGCTTTAATGAAAAACTGTTTTTT.